Below, 27 T cell receptor beta chains from the same sample are listed, as sequenced in a study of T cell repertoires in cytomegalovirus infection. TCRdb redid the calling of the reads with MiXCR, one entry per CDR3 protein. In the table there are about 220,000 distinct CDR3 sequences, 35% to 45% of which are singletons. No antigen has been identified for these receptors. Sequencing was performed on CD8+ T cells from cultured PBMCs, taken from culture after CMV antigen stimulation. These receptor sequences come from a human donor in good health (CMV status not recorded). Some clones in this sample may be carry-over from other donors' samples.

J is TRBJ2-1 and V is TRBV24-1, with 11 bases identical to TRBD2. The germline V gene has CDR1 KGHDR and CDR2 SFDVKD. V lost 7 bases and J lost 0; bases outside the gene matches: 10. This CDR3 region has 18 residues. CDR3 loop: CATSPGTSGMSSYNEQFF. DNA of the CDR3: TGTGCCACCAGCCCCGGGACTAGCGGCATGAGCTCCTACAATGAGCAGTTCTTC.

This clonotype was counted a few times. The rearrangement joins TRBV7-9 to TRBJ1-2; perhaps TRBD1 as D (6 bases). The CDR3 is 14 residues long. Germline loops: CDR1 SEHNR, CDR2 FQNEAQ (reference sequence). V was trimmed by 1 base and J by 8 bases, leaving 14 bases between them. For the CDR3, the DNA is TGTGCCAGCAGCTTAGGTACCGGGGGCGCCGGCTACACCTTC. It translates to CASSLGTGGAGYTF.

The chain has TRBV7-3 and TRBJ1-2; D remains ambiguous. This CDR3 contains 17 residues. CDR1 SGHTA and CDR2 FQGTGA come from the germline V gene. The V end was cut by 4 bases, the J end by 1 base, with 19 bases between. In DNA form, the CDR3 reads TGTGCCAGCAGCTCCTTATGGGAGGGTTATCATAACTATGGCTACACCTTC. Translated, it gives CASSSLWEGYHNYGYTF.

The V and J genes are TRBV9 and TRBJ2-7; 8 nucleotides line up with TRBD1. CDR1 and CDR2 (germline): SGDLS, YYNGEE. Trimming took 4 bases from V and 2 from J; bases not matched to a gene: 11. The CDR3 runs 16 residues. CDR3 amino acids: CASSPTFRDRPYEQYF. CDR3 in DNA: TGTGCCAGCAGCCCAACCTTCCGGGACAGGCCCTACGAGCAGTACTTC.

V usage is TRBV27 and J usage is TRBJ1-6, with TRBD1 matching over 8 bases. The germline V gene encodes CDR1 MNHEY and CDR2 SMNVEV (reference sequence). CDR3 length equals 15 residues. V was clipped by 5 bases and J by 9 bases; unmatched bases: 9. In nucleotides, the CDR3 is TGTGCCAGCAGTGGCGGACAGGGAGCGCCTTCACCCCTCCACTTT. This translates into CASSGGQGAPSPLHF.

The chain couples TRBV5-5 to TRBJ1-2; D unclear. The CDR3 has 14 amino acids. The V and J ends lost 0 bases and 4 bases respectively, with 10 bases between them. Germline values: CDR1 SGHKS, CDR2 YYEKEE (reference sequence). CDR3 sequence: CASSLGLVSYGYTF. DNA for the CDR3: TGTGCCAGCAGCTTGGGACTGGTGTCCTATGGCTACACCTTC.

This sequence joins TRBV4-1 and TRBJ2-7; D uncertain. CDR3 length: 13 residues. Germline V gives CDR1 MGHRA, CDR2 YSYEKL. V was trimmed by 0 bases and J by 3 bases, leaving 6 bases between them. The chain's CDR3 is CASSQEPYYEQYF. CDR3 DNA: TGCGCCAGCAGCCAAGAGCCTTACTACGAGCAGTACTTC.

This chain joins TRBV27 and TRBJ2-1; 7 bases agree with TRBD2. The germline V gene has CDR1 MNHEY and CDR2 SMNVEV (reference sequence). The CDR3 runs 15 residues. J was trimmed by 4 bases and V by 4 bases; bases with no gene match: 7. CDR3 sequence reads: CASSSSGSGYNEQFF. Written as DNA, the CDR3 is TGTGCCAGCAGTTCTAGCGGTAGTGGGTACAATGAGCAGTTCTTC.

This clonotype was found a few times. The chain employs TRBV7-2 and TRBJ2-1; 9 bases are shared with TRBD2. The CDR3 consists of 15 residues. V shed 5 bases, J shed 8 bases, and the junction held 10 bases outside the gene matches. Germline loops: CDR1 SGHTA, CDR2 FQGNSA. In DNA form, the CDR3 reads TGTGCCAGCAGCCCTGGGCGGGAGGGCTGGGATGAGCAGTTCTTC. This encodes CASSPGREGWDEQFF. Filled out from reference TRBV7-2 and TRBJ2-1, the complete variable domain reads GAGVSQSPSNKVTEKGKDVELRCDPISGHTALYWYRQSLGQGLEFLIYFQGNSAPDKSGLPSDRFSAERTGGSVSTLTIQRTQQEDSAVYLCASSPGREGWDEQFFGPGTRLTVL.

This chain joins TRBV7-3 and TRBJ2-5; D uncertain. Germline lookup yields CDR1 SGHTA and CDR2 FQGTGA. This CDR3 contains 15 residues. V was trimmed by 5 bases and J by 0 bases, leaving 13 bases between them. The CDR3 coding sequence is TGTGCCAGCAGCCAAGACGAGAGGTACCAAGAGACCCAGTACTTC. This encodes CASSQDERYQETQYF.

This clonotype was observed many times. The V gene is TRBV7-8, the J gene TRBJ2-1; TRBD2 is a possible D gene (6 bases). With 0 bases removed from V and 0 bases from J, the gap between germline ends came to 21 bases. The CDR3 extends over 20 amino acids. The germline V gene has CDR1 SGHVS and CDR2 FQNEAQ. The DNA for the CDR3 is TGTGCCAGCAGCTTAGCGAAAGTAGCGGAAGGTAAGAGCTCCTACAATGAGCAGTTCTTC. This gives the protein CASSLAKVAEGKSSYNEQFF.

This clonotype was recorded a few times. The gene calls are TRBV19 and TRBJ2-1; 9 bases are a match to TRBD2. This CDR3 contains 16 residues. In germline, CDR1 is LNHDA, CDR2 SQIVND (reference sequence). Trimming removed 8 bases from V and 0 bases from J; junction bases left unmatched: 8. The chain's CDR3 is CASAPSSGGSYNEQFF. CDR3 DNA sequence: TGTGCCAGTGCCCCCAGTAGCGGGGGCTCCTACAATGAGCAGTTCTTC.

This clonotype showed up just once. CDR3 in amino acids: CASANRGHQPQHF. The CDR3, as DNA: TGTGCCAGCGCGAACAGGGGGCATCAGCCCCAGCATTTT. The rearrangement uses TRBV28 and TRBJ1-5, with 9 nucleotides matching TRBD1. The ends lost 8 bases at V and 5 bases at J; junction bases unmatched: 4. The CDR3 spans 13 residues. Germline CDR1 reads MDHEN; CDR2 reads SYDVKM.

A note on this clonotype: Mismatch with germline at one junction end may stem from a read error. V and J are TRBV7-2 and TRBJ2-7; 8 nucleotides align to TRBD1. The V gene's germline CDR1 is SGHTA and CDR2 FQGNSA. The CDR3 contains 16 residues. CDR3 bases: TGTGCAAGCAGCTTAGCGAAGGACAGGGATGCCTACGATCAGTACTTC. Encoded protein: CASSLAKDRDAYDQYF.

In its sample, this clonotype was seen a few times. This chain links TRBV12-3 or TRBV12-4 with TRBJ1-1, with 7 bases matching TRBD1. V trimming: 6 bases; J trimming: 6 bases; junction bases outside the gene matches: 13. The CDR3 totals 15 residues. CDR3 sequence (DNA): TGTGCCAGCAGAACCCGACAGGGTAACTTCGCTGAAGCTTTCTTT. Its translation: CASRTRQGNFAEAFF.

V is TRBV7-9 and J is TRBJ2-7; D may be TRBD1 (5 bases). V lost 6 bases and J lost 3, with 9 bases in between. From germline, CDR1 is SEHNR and CDR2 FQNEAQ (reference sequence). The CDR3 contains 12 residues. Here the CDR3 DNA reads TGTGCCAGCAGGTCAACAGGCTACGAGCAGTACTTC. The encoded protein is CASRSTGYEQYF.

As regards this clonotype: One end of the junction varies from germline; a read error may be responsible. This chain links TRBV25-1 with TRBJ1-4; TRBD1 matches 8 bases. Germline loops: CDR1 MGHDK, CDR2 SYGVNS. The CDR3 loop spans 14 amino acids. The CDR3 sequence: CASNEQGGDEKLFF. DNA of the CDR3: TGTGCCAGCAATGAACAGGGGGGAGATGAAAAACTGTTTTTT.

This clonotype was recorded at least ten times. The chain links TRBV2 to TRBJ2-5, with 7 bases matching TRBD2. This CDR3 comprises 15 residues. The V gene end was trimmed by 0 bases and the J gene end by 2 bases; junction bases not matched to a gene: 3. Germline V gene sequence: CDR1 SNHLY, CDR2 FYNNEI. In nucleotides, the CDR3 is TGTGCCAGCAGTGAAGCCCGCGGGGGACAAGAGACCCAGTACTTC. The encoded protein is CASSEARGGQETQYF.

This clonotype was found many times. The chain employs TRBV4-1 and TRBJ1-2, with D maybe TRBD1 (6 bases). This CDR3 region has 15 residues. Germline V gene sequence: CDR1 MGHRA, CDR2 YSYEKL. The V end lost 3 bases, the J end lost 6 bases, and 17 bases lay between the germline ends. The CDR3 DNA is TGCGCCAGCAGCCACCCAGGGGTCAGGAGAAATGGCTACACCTTC. Encoded protein: CASSHPGVRRNGYTF.

The rearrangement joins TRBV7-6 to TRBJ2-7; 7 nucleotides align to TRBD2. J gave up 9 bases and V 0 bases, and 5 bases lay outside the gene matches. Germline CDR1 is SGHVS and CDR2 is FNYEAQ. The CDR3 covers 13 residues. CDR3 in DNA: TGTGCCAGCAGCTTAGCCGGGGGGAAAGTGCAGTACGTC. This sequence encodes CASSLAGGKVQYV.

This clonotype showed up many times. This chain links TRBV4-1 with TRBJ2-7, with TRBD2 matching 16 bases. The CDR3 has 18 amino acids. Germline CDR1 MGHRA, CDR2 YSYEKL. V was pared by 2 bases and J by 4 bases, with 8 bases of the junction left unmatched. The CDR3 DNA follows: TGCGCCAGCAGCCAAACGGGACTAGCGGGAGGGCCTCAGTACGAGCAGTACTTC. This gives the protein CASSQTGLAGGPQYEQYF.

The chain uses TRBV10-2 and TRBJ1-5, with D hard to call. The germline gives CDR1 WSHSY, CDR2 SAAADI. The CDR3 contains 12 residues. V was cut by 2 bases and J by 10 bases, with 9 bases left in between. CDR3: CASSERALPQHF. The CDR3 bases are TGCGCCAGCAGTGAGCGGGCTTTACCCCAGCATTTT.

This chain links TRBV19 with TRBJ2-2; 9 positions match TRBD1. Trimming removed 7 bases from V and 3 bases from J; junction bases left unmatched: 12. The CDR3 covers 17 residues. Germline lookup yields CDR1 LNHDA and CDR2 SQIVND (reference sequence). The CDR3, as DNA: TGTGCCAGTATTCCCCGTTGGGGACAGGGAGACACCGGGGAGCTGTTTTTT. This sequence encodes CASIPRWGQGDTGELFF.

The chain joins TRBV10-3 to TRBJ2-2; 12 bases map to TRBD2. The CDR3 has 16 residues. Trimming removed 2 bases from V and 5 bases from J; junction bases left unmatched: 3. Germline V gene lookup returns CDR1 ENHRY and CDR2 SYGVKD. DNA of the CDR3: TGTGCCATCAGTGAGACTAGCGGGGGGAGGACCGGGGAGCTGTTTTTT. Translating gives CAISETSGGRTGELFF.

This clonotype was picked up many times. This chain connects TRBV7-8 to TRBJ2-2; weak D call: TRBD2 (6 bases). CDR1 is SGHVS, CDR2 FQNEAQ, per germline. Trimming stripped 5 bases from V and 0 bases from J, with 19 bases between. The CDR3 totals 18 residues. The CDR3 protein is CASSPTAGTDPNTGELFF. CDR3 DNA sequence: TGTGCCAGCAGCCCGACCGCGGGGACTGATCCGAACACCGGGGAGCTGTTTTTT.

This clonotype was seen once. This sequence joins TRBV15 and TRBJ2-2; D possibly corresponds to TRBD2 (5 bases). The germline CDR1 and CDR2 sequences are LNHNV and YYDKDF (reference sequence). Trimming removed 4 bases at V and 5 bases at J, with 20 bases between. The CDR3 extends over 17 amino acids. The CDR3: CATSKGGGTTGTGELFF. The CDR3 coding sequence is TGTGCCACCAGCAAGGGTGGCGGAACAACGGGGACCGGGGAGCTGTTTTTT.

The chain joins TRBV11-2 to TRBJ2-1; 9 nucleotides line up with TRBD2. The J segment lost 9 bases and the V segment lost 5 bases, leaving 17 bases of the junction unmatched. The germline V gene encodes CDR1 SGHAT and CDR2 FQNNGV. This CDR3 comprises 17 residues. The CDR3 DNA follows: TGTGCCAGCAGCCCTCTCATGGGGGGCGCGGGAGGGCCTGAGCAGTTCTTC. Residues: CASSPLMGGAGGPEQFF.